The 19 T cell receptor beta chains below were found in one sample sequenced in a study of shared clonotypes between healthy human individuals. Some clones are missing from TCRdb's copy, which holds only in-frame ones; the method was immunoSEQ multiplex PCR. The table lists fewer than 650,000 clones, around 78% of them singletons. Specimen: PBMCs. The receptors shown here come from a woman aged 40 to 49 in good health. Some clones in this sample may be carry-over from other donors' samples.

This clone was picked up one time. This CDR3 is also generated by other DNA sequences in the sample. This chain connects TRBV11-3 to TRBJ1-1; no clear D. Germline V lookup: CDR1 SGHNT, CDR2 YENEEA. The V end lost 0 bases, the J end lost 2 bases, and 4 bases lay between the germline ends. CDR3 size: 13 residues. CDR3 protein: CASSLDRNTEAFF. CDR3 nucleotide sequence: TGTGCCAGCAGCTTAGACCGCAACACTGAAGCTTTCTTT.

The chain recombines TRBV7-2 with TRBJ2-2; D unclear. The germline gives CDR1 SGHTA, CDR2 FQGNSA. Between the trimmed V and J ends, which lost 5 bases and 2 bases, there was a span of 18 bases. This CDR3 has 17 amino acids. DNA of the CDR3: TGTGCCAGCAGCCCCGCGCGAGAGCGTTTTAACACCGGGGAGCTGTTTTTT. Translation: CASSPARERFNTGELFF.

The CDR3 nucleotides are TGTGCCAGCAGCTTTGTTGCGGGACTAGCGGGAGGCAATGAGCAGTTCTTC. Translated: CASSFVAGLAGGNEQFF. The chain uses TRBV11-1 and TRBJ2-1, with 15 bases identical to TRBD2. V shed 3 bases, J shed 6 bases, and the junction held 6 bases outside the gene matches. The CDR3 consists of 17 residues. Germline V gives CDR1 SGHAT, CDR2 FQDESV (reference sequence).

This clone has a handful of counts. The chain recombines TRBV7-2 with TRBJ1-1; D gene uncertain. The CDR3 has 14 residues. The germline V and J ends were trimmed by 0 bases and 3 bases, with 8 bases remaining between them. The germline gives CDR1 SGHTA, CDR2 FQGNSA. CDR3 loop: CASSLAGSHTEAFF. The CDR3 DNA reads TGTGCCAGCAGCTTAGCGGGCAGCCACACTGAAGCTTTCTTT. Combining the CDR3 with reference TRBV7-2 and TRBJ1-1 gives the whole variable domain GAGVSQSPSNKVTEKGKDVELRCDPISGHTALYWYRQSLGQGLEFLIYFQGNSAPDKSGLPSDRFSAERTGGSVSTLTIQRTQQEDSAVYLCASSLAGSHTEAFFGQGTRLTVV.

V usage is TRBV6-5 and J usage is TRBJ1-2; 9 bases fit TRBD1. The CDR3 runs to 13 residues. V was clipped by 6 bases and J by 2 bases; unmatched bases: 1. Germline loops: CDR1 MNHEY, CDR2 SVGAGI. The DNA for the CDR3 is TGTGCCAGCAGACAGGGGGCGAACTATGGCTACACCTTC. This sequence encodes CASRQGANYGYTF.

This clone was seen a handful of times. This chain joins TRBV6-1 and TRBJ1-2, with D hard to call. V lost 3 bases, J lost 1 base, and 6 bases lay in between. Germline V CDR1 and CDR2: MNHNS, SASEGT. This CDR3 has 13 amino acids. The CDR3 spells CASSEHINYGYTF. The CDR3 region has the DNA TGTGCCAGCAGTGAGCACATTAACTATGGCTACACCTTC.

This clone was seen at least ten times. The sample has other DNA sequences that encode this CDR3 too. The V gene is TRBV6-1, the J gene TRBJ2-7; a possible D gene is TRBD2 (6 bases). The CDR3 loop spans 14 amino acids. CDR1 and CDR2 (germline): MNHNS, SASEGT. V was clipped by 4 bases and J by 0 bases, with 10 bases between them. The CDR3 DNA follows: TGTGCCAGCAGTGTCGCCGGGGGCTCCTACGAGCAGTACTTC. It encodes CASSVAGGSYEQYF.

This chain joins TRBV11-3 and TRBJ2-5; TRBD2 is a possible D gene (6 bases). CDR3 length: 14 residues. Germline loops: CDR1 SGHNT, CDR2 YENEEA. Trimming took 1 base from V and 5 from J, leaving 11 bases between them. In nucleotides, the CDR3 is TGTGCCAGCAGCTTAGGTGGGACTGTGGAGACCCAGTACTTC. This codes for CASSLGGTVETQYF. The variable domain in full, with the rest retrieved from reference TRBV11-3 and TRBJ2-5, is EAGVVQSPRYKIIEKKQPVAFWCNPISGHNTLYWYLQNLGQGPELLIRYENEEAVDDSQLPKDRFSAERLKGVDSTLKIQPAELGDSAVYLCASSLGGTVETQYFGPGTRLLVL.

The V and J genes are TRBV19 and TRBJ1-2, with D perhaps matching TRBD1 (6 bases). This CDR3 is built from 13 residues. The germline CDR1 and CDR2 sequences are LNHDA and SQIVND (reference sequence). V lost 7 bases and J lost 4, with 13 bases in between. The CDR3 is CASKGGTSYGYTF. In DNA, the CDR3 is TGTGCCAGTAAAGGTGGGACAAGCTATGGCTACACCTTC. Using reference TRBV19 and TRBJ1-2 for the parts outside the CDR3, the full variable domain is DGGITQSPKYLFRKEGQNVTLSCEQNLNHDAMYWYRQDPGQGLRLIYYSQIVNDFQKGDIAEGYSVSREKKESFPLTVTSAQKNPTAFYLCASKGGTSYGYTFGSGTRLTVV.

This clone was observed a few times. This chain joins TRBV28 and TRBJ2-7; the D gene could be TRBD1 or TRBD2 (5 bases each). Trimming took off 11 bases at V and 1 base at J, with 15 bases between the two ends. This CDR3 contains 13 residues. Germline values: CDR1 MDHEN, CDR2 SYDVKM. CDR3 sequence (DNA): TGTGCCTTGGGACGCGGCACATCCTACGAGCAGTACTTC. Translation: CALGRGTSYEQYF.

This chain links TRBV29-1 with TRBJ2-5, with a weak D call TRBD1 (6 bases). The J call may be faulty, since TRBJ2-7 better matches the DNA end. In germline, CDR1 is SQVTM, CDR2 ANQGSEA. The CDR3 loop spans 13 amino acids. The CDR3 DNA reads as TGCAGCGTTGAGGTAGGGGGCTCCTACGAGCAGTACTTC. It yields the protein CSVEVGGSYEQYF.

V is TRBV5-8 and J is TRBJ1-4, with TRBD1 identical over 7 bases. The CDR3 runs 16 residues. Unmatched junction bases numbered 14, after V lost 4 bases and J lost 8 bases. Germline V gene data show CDR1 as SGHTS and CDR2 as YDEGEE. CDR3 nucleotide sequence: TGTGCCAGCAGCACCGGGACAGTCGATAAGGGGGAAAAACTGTTTTTT. As protein: CASSTGTVDKGEKLFF.

Comments on this clone: The same CDR3 can be traced to other DNA sequences in this sample. The V call is TRBV10-3, the J call TRBJ2-3, with TRBD2 matching over 7 bases. Trimming removed 3 bases from V and 0 bases from J; junction bases left unmatched: 3. From germline, CDR1 is ENHRY and CDR2 SYGVKD. This CDR3 is 15 amino acids long. The CDR3 here is CAISDPSGSTDTQYF. DNA of the CDR3: TGTGCCATCAGTGACCCTAGCGGTAGCACAGATACGCAGTATTTT.

V and J are TRBV4-2 and TRBJ1-2, with D unresolved. This CDR3 contains 13 residues. Between the trimmed V and J ends, which lost 1 base and 6 bases, there was a span of 9 bases. CDR1 is LGHNA, CDR2 YNFKEQ, per germline. CDR3 sequence: CASSQGAKDGYTF. CDR3 nucleotides: TGTGCCAGCAGCCAAGGGGCCAAAGATGGCTACACCTTC.

Remarks on this clone: The sample carries other DNA sequences with the same CDR3. The V and J genes are TRBV7-3 and TRBJ2-1, with D unclear. This CDR3 has 14 amino acids. CDR1 and CDR2 (germline): SGHTA, FQGTGA. Trimming removed 5 bases at V and 0 bases at J, with 8 bases between. The CDR3 DNA reads TGTGCCAGCAGCCCCGGCCTCTCCTACAATGAGCAGTTCTTC. Translating it yields CASSPGLSYNEQFF.

V is TRBV7-2 and J is TRBJ1-2; 7 bases align to TRBD1. V lost 5 bases and J lost 6; bases outside the gene matches: 9. Germline loops: CDR1 SGHTA, CDR2 FQGNSA. The CDR3 extends over 14 amino acids. CDR3 in DNA: TGTGCCAGCAGCACAGACAGGGCGGGGGATGGCTACACCTTC. It encodes CASSTDRAGDGYTF.

This clone was observed a few times. This chain uses TRBV29-1 with TRBJ2-7; 9 bases fit TRBD1. CDR3 size: 12 residues. Germline V gene sequence: CDR1 SQVTM, CDR2 ANQGSEA. With V trimmed by 6 bases and J by 5 bases, 5 bases remained unmatched. For the CDR3, the DNA is TGCAGCGTCGGGGACAGGGATAACGAGCAGTACTTC. Protein product: CSVGDRDNEQYF.

J is TRBJ1-2 and V is TRBV6-6, with D perhaps TRBD1 (5 bases). This CDR3 has 15 amino acids. CDR1 is MNHNY and CDR2 is SVGAGI in the germline V gene (reference sequence). Trimming left V 2 bases short and J 8 bases short, with 18 bases between. For the CDR3, the DNA is TGTGCCAGCAGTTACGGCGGACAAGAAGGAGGCGGCTACACCTTC. It translates to CASSYGGQEGGGYTF.

The chain couples TRBV9 to TRBJ2-1; D not resolved. This CDR3 is 18 amino acids long. Germline V gene data show CDR1 as SGDLS and CDR2 as YYNGEE. V was cut by 1 base and J by 3 bases, with 20 bases left in between. The CDR3 DNA reads as TGTGCCAGCAGCGTATCGAGTGGTGGGCGCTACATCTACAATGAGCAGTTCTTC. Protein sequence: CASSVSSGGRYIYNEQFF.